This T cell receptor (beta chain) derives from a study of response to subunit inactivated influenza vaccine. Points from the study as a whole: Authors suggested seasonal influenza vaccinations each recruit few new T cells.

The CDR3 covers 16 residues. Germline V gene sequence: CDR1 SGHTA, CDR2 FQGNSA. Unmatched junction bases numbered 12, after V lost 7 bases and J lost 4 bases. This clonotype was seen a few times. Its specificity is not known. TCRdb fed the RT-PCR reads into MiXCR, producing one record per CDR3 protein. Here the sample spans hundreds of thousands of distinct CDR3 sequences, around 15% being singletons. The rearrangement uses TRBV7-2 and TRBJ2-3; TRBD1 matches at 9 bases. This TCR derives from a man aged 50 to 59 who received an inactivated influenza vaccine. Sequenced material: PBMCs from blood, taken roughly 15 days before vaccination. The CDR3 spells CASIPKPGQGADTQYF. The CDR3 coding sequence is TGTGCCAGCATCCCGAAACCGGGACAGGGTGCAGATACGCAGTATTTT.